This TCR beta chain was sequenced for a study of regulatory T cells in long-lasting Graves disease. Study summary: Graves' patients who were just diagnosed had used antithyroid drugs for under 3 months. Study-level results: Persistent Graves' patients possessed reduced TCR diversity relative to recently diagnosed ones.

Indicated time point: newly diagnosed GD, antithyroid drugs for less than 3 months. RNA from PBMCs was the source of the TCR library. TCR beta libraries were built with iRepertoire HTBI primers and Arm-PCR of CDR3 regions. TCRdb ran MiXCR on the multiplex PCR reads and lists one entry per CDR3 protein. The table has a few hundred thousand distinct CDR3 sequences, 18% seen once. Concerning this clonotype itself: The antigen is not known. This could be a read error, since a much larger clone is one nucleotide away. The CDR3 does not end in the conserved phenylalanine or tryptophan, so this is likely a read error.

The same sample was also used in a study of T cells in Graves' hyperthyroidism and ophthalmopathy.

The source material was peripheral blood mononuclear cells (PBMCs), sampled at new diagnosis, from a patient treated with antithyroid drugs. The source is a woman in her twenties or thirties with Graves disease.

CDR3 sequence reads: CASSLSGGQRGNTIYL. The CDR3 DNA sequence: TGTGCCAGCTCTTTAAGCGGAGGACAGAGAGGCAACACCATATATTTA. This chain uses TRBV18 with TRBJ1-3; a weak D match, TRBD1 (6 bases). The CDR3 runs to 16 residues. V was shortened by 6 bases and J by 7 bases, with 22 bases between the two germline ends. CDR1 and CDR2 (germline): KGHSH, LQKENI.